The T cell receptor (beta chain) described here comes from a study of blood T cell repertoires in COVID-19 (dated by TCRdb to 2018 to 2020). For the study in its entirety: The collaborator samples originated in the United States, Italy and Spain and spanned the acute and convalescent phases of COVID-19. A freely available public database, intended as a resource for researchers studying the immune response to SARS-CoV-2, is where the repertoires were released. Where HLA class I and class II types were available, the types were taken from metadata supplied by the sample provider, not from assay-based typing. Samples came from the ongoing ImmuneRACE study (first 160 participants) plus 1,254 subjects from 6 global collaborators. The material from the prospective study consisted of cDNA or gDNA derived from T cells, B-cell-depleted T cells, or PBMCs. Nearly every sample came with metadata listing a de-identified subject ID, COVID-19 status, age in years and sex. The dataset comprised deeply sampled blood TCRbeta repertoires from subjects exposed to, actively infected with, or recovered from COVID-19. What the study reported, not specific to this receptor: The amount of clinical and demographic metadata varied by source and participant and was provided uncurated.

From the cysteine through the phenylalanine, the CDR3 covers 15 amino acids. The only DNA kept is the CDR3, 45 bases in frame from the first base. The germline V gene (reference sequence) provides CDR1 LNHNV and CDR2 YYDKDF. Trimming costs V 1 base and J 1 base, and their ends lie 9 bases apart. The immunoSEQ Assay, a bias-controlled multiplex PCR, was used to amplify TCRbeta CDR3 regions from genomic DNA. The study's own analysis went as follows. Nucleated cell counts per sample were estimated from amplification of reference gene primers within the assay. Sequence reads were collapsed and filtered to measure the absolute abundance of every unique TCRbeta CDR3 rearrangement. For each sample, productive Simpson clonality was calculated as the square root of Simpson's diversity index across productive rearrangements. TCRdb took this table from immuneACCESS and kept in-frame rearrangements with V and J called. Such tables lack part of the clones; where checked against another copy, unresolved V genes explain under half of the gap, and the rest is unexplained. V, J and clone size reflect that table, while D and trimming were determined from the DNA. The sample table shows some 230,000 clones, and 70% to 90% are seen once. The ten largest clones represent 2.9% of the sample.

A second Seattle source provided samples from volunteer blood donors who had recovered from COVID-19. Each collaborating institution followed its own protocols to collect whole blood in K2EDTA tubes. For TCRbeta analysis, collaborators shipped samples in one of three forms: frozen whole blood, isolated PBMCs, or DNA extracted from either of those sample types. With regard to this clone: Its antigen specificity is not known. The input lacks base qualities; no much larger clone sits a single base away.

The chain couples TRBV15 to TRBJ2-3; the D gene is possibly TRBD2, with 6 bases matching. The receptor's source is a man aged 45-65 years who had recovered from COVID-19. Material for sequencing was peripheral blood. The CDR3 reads CATSRGDLRTDTQYF. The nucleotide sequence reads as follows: TGTGCCACCAGCAGAGGGGACTTACGCACAGATACGCAGTATTTT.